Sequencing of this T cell receptor beta chain was carried out in a study of shared clonotypes between healthy human individuals. Study as a whole: The composition of the donors was a couple of women and a few men aged 18 to 49. General study results and limits: In contrast to clonotypes shared by all four donors, non-shared clonotypes had lower generation probabilities. Estimated richness values were generally larger in naive subsets than in memory subsets.

Comments on this clone: As yet, its antigen is unknown.

Naive CD8 cells lacked CD45RO, underwent positive selection for CCR7 and left out terminally differentiated effector memory CD45RA+ cells. The table came from immunoSEQ multiplex PCR; TCRdb's copy has only in-frame clones and leaves some out. The sample has over 2,000,000 clones, 80% to 95% seen once. V trimming: 5 bases; J trimming: 8 bases; junction bases outside the gene matches: 11. This CDR3 spans 14 amino acids. CDR1 MNHEY and CDR2 SMNVEV come from the germline V gene (reference sequence). Sequencing was performed on naive CD8+ T cells from PBMCs. The rearrangement joins TRBV27 to TRBJ1-2, with 7 bases that match TRBD1. This receptor was obtained from a man younger than 35 in good health. Some clones in this sample may be carry-over from other donors' samples. CDR3 amino acids: CASSIHDRAGGYTF. DNA for the CDR3: TGTGCCAGCAGTATCCATGACAGGGCTGGAGGCTACACCTTC.